These 6 T cell receptor beta chains were all obtained from the same sample, sequenced in a study of T cell responses to AZD1222 COVID-19 vaccine (dated by TCRdb to the early 2020s). The time point tag for this specimen amounts to: baseline before first vaccination. Libraries were made using the immunoSEQ multiplex PCR assay. Entries here come from immuneACCESS through TCRdb and include only in-frame sequences with V and J called. Some clones fail to appear in such tables; in the studies checked, an unresolved V gene covers under half of the shortfall, and the cause of the remainder is unknown. The table for this sample lists 45,000 to 60,000 clones; about 83% of them were counted only once. Approximately 7% of the sample lies in the top ten. Material: peripheral blood, obtained on day 0 of AZD1222 vaccination. These TCRs come from an adult in good health.

This clone showed up just once. The chain couples TRBV11-1 to TRBJ2-1; D is unclear. The CDR3 sequence is 13 residues long. Germline loops: CDR1 SGHAT, CDR2 FQDESV (reference sequence). V dropped 2 bases and J dropped 7 bases, with 9 bases sitting between them. As DNA, the CDR3 is TGTGCCAGCAGCTTATTACGTGGAAATGAGCAGTTCTTC. Encoded protein: CASSLLRGNEQFF.

The J gene is TRBJ2-7, the V gene TRBV5-4, with TRBD2 matching 9 bases. This CDR3 spans 13 amino acids. The J segment lost 6 bases and the V segment lost 4 bases, leaving 5 bases of the junction unmatched. Germline V gives CDR1 SGHNT, CDR2 YYREEE (reference sequence). In DNA form, the CDR3 reads TGTGCCAGCAGCCAGGGACTAGCCAGCGAGCAGTACTTC. Its protein is CASSQGLASEQYF.

V gene TRBV7-8 combines with J gene TRBJ1-2; D unclear. The CDR3 consists of 13 residues. Trimming shortened V by 1 base and J by 4 bases, and 7 bases separated the two germline ends. The germline gives CDR1 SGHVS, CDR2 FQNEAQ. The DNA of the CDR3 is TGTGCCAGCAGCTTAGTGGGCTCCTATGGCTACACCTTC. The encoded protein is CASSLVGSYGYTF.

This clone was observed a few times. CDR3 in DNA: TGTGCCAGCAGCTTGAGGGGTAGCGCTGAAGCTTTCTTT. The encoded protein is CASSLRGSAEAFF. The rearrangement links TRBV11-1 to TRBJ1-1, with TRBD1 as a possible D gene (5 bases). The CDR3 contains 13 residues. The germline V gene has CDR1 SGHAT and CDR2 FQDESV (reference sequence). V was clipped by 3 bases and J by 6 bases, with 11 bases between them.

The V gene is TRBV11-1, the J gene TRBJ2-1; tentative D call: TRBD2 (5 bases). CDR1 is SGHAT and CDR2 is FQDESV in the germline V gene (reference sequence). The CDR3 runs to 16 residues. Trimming shortened V by 4 bases and J by 4 bases, and 17 bases separated the two germline ends. CDR3 bases: TGTGCCAGCAGCTCCCAGCGGAGCAGGAGATACAATGAGCAGTTCTTC. Translation: CASSSQRSRRYNEQFF.

The rearrangement uses TRBV12-3 or TRBV12-4 and TRBJ2-1; D uncertain. The CDR3 sequence is 11 residues long. Trimming shortened V by 6 bases and J by 6 bases, and 6 bases separated the two germline ends. CDR3: CASRGFNEQFF. The CDR3 nucleotides are TGTGCCAGCAGGGGTTTCAATGAGCAGTTCTTC.